A selection of T cell receptor beta chains follows, all from one sample in a study of cytotoxic CD8 clonotypes in ibrutinib-treated CLL. Profiled with immunoSEQ multiplex PCR; TCRdb holds only in-frame clones, not every one. The repertoire includes approximately 70,000 clones, 90% of them detected once, and approximately 3.1% sits in the top ten. The source was PBMCs, collected after 12 months of ibrutinib treatment. These receptors were collected from a human donor with chronic lymphocytic leukemia. The CDR3 runs from the conserved cysteine through the conserved F or W. Fields, in order: V gene, clone size, J gene, D gene, CDR3 length, CDR3 protein, CDR3 DNA. D genes are given only for firm matches. The size field is filled for only some rows; it gives once, few, many or a size class.

TRBV7-2	.	TRBJ2-7	TRBD2	15	CASSPMSGSPYEQYF	TGTGCCAGCAGCCCCATGAGCGGGAGTCCCTACGAGCAGTACTTC
TRBV10-2	.	TRBJ1-2	.	13	CASSEETPYGYTF	TGCGCCAGCAGTGAGGAGACACCCTATGGCTACACCTTC
TRBV21-1	.	TRBJ2-7	.	12	CASSRGDYEQYF	TGTGCCAGCAGCCGCGGGGACTACGAGCAGTACTTC
TRBV30	once	TRBJ2-5	TRBD2	15	CAWTVVGRAQETQYF	TGTGCCTGGACAGTGGTGGGGAGGGCCCAAGAGACCCAGTACTTC
TRBV28	.	TRBJ1-1	.	15	CASSPLGERLTEAFF	TGTGCCAGCAGTCCCCTCGGGGAGCGCCTCACTGAAGCTTTCTTT
TRBV6-6	.	TRBJ1-5	TRBD1	16	CASSSYQGDSNQPQHF	TGTGCCAGCAGTAGTTACCAGGGGGATAGCAATCAGCCCCAGCATTTT
TRBV5-4	.	TRBJ2-1	.	12	CASSLGSNEQFF	TGTGCCAGCAGCTTGGGAAGCAATGAGCAGTTCTTC
TRBV21-1	.	TRBJ2-7	.	19	CASIDPGLAGAPTWGEQYF	TGTGCCAGCATCGACCCAGGACTAGCGGGAGCCCCTACCTGGGGCGAGCAGTACTTC
TRBV4-2	.	TRBJ2-1	TRBD2	20	CASSPRLLVREVSSYNEQFF	TGTGCCAGCAGCCCCCGACTATTGGTGCGGGAGGTTAGCTCCTACAATGAGCAGTTCTTC
TRBV29-1	.	TRBJ2-5	.	13	CSVAARVAETQYF	TGCAGCGTTGCAGCCCGGGTCGCAGAGACCCAGTACTTC
TRBV28	.	TRBJ2-3	.	12	CASHATTDTQYF	TGTGCCAGTCACGCAACCACAGATACGCAGTATTTT
TRBV30	.	TRBJ1-1	.	14	CASKIREAPYEAFF	TGTGCCTCAAAAATCAGGGAGGCTCCCTATGAAGCTTTCTTT
TRBV29-1	.	TRBJ2-7	.	15	CSVEDRRRGFYEQYF	TGCAGCGTTGAAGATCGGCGCAGGGGATTCTACGAGCAGTACTTC
TRBV29-1	.	TRBJ2-7	.	15	CSAGSRRAGSYEQYF	TGCAGCGCTGGGTCCAGGAGGGCCGGCTCCTACGAGCAGTACTTC
TRBV7-9	.	TRBJ1-2	TRBD1	15	CASSFGQGVVYGYTF	TGTGCCAGCAGCTTCGGACAGGGGGTTGTCTATGGCTACACCTTC
TRBV27	.	TRBJ2-7	.	14	CASSLIGNPYEQYF	TGTGCCAGCAGTTTAATCGGGAACCCCTACGAGCAGTACTTC
TRBV7-8	.	TRBJ1-6	.	16	CASSLGSTGNNSPLHF	TGTGCCAGCAGCTTGGGATCCACAGGGAATAATTCACCCCTCCACTTT
TRBV15	.	TRBJ2-2	TRBD1	14	CATSPGQGPGELFF	TGTGCCACTAGCCCGGGACAGGGCCCCGGGGAGCTGTTTTTT
TRBV19	.	TRBJ2-1	.	18	CASSISGPTRSSYNEQFF	TGTGCCAGTAGTATCAGCGGGCCGACTCGAAGCTCCTACAATGAGCAGTTCTTC
TRBV27	.	TRBJ2-1	TRBD2	13	CATGLAGDDEQFF	TGTGCCACCGGACTAGCGGGAGACGATGAGCAGTTCTTC
TRBV12-5	.	TRBJ2-7	.	14	CASVKAGAHYEQYF	TGTGCTAGTGTAAAGGCAGGCGCCCACTACGAGCAGTACTTC
TRBV12-5	once	TRBJ2-7	.	14	CASGLGLRSHEQYF	TGTGCTAGTGGTTTGGGCCTGAGGTCCCACGAGCAGTACTTC
TRBV2	once	TRBJ1-4	.	17	CASSEAIFSGRGEKLFF	TGTGCCAGCAGTGAAGCGATCTTCTCGGGCAGAGGTGAAAAACTGTTTTTT
TRBV9	.	TRBJ2-5	.	15	CASSPEGRYAETQYF	TGTGCCAGCAGCCCAGAGGGGCGCTATGCAGAGACCCAGTACTTC
TRBV2	.	TRBJ1-4	TRBD1	14	CASTAGQGYEKLFF	TGTGCCAGCACAGCGGGACAGGGGTATGAAAAACTGTTTTTT
TRBV6-5	.	TRBJ1-5	.	14	CASSWGSSNQPQHF	TGTGCCAGCAGTTGGGGCAGCAGCAATCAGCCCCAGCATTTT
TRBV27	.	TRBJ1-4	.	15	CASSLSRQGGEKLFF	TGTGCCAGCAGTTTATCGCGGCAGGGTGGGGAAAAACTGTTTTTT
TRBV7-2	.	TRBJ2-5	.	15	CASSSRHREQETQYF	TGTGCCAGCAGCTCCCGACACAGGGAGCAAGAGACCCAGTACTTC
TRBV6-5	.	TRBJ1-1	.	11	CASGRDGEAFF	TGTGCCAGCGGCAGGGATGGTGAAGCTTTCTTT
TRBV19	.	TRBJ2-1	TRBD1	19	CASSIGRGSGQGIGNEQFF	TGTGCCAGTAGTATCGGCAGGGGATCGGGACAGGGGATCGGCAATGAGCAGTTCTTC
TRBV4-3	.	TRBJ1-1	.	16	CASSQLLQGTDTEAFF	TGCGCCAGCAGCCAACTACTACAGGGCACCGACACTGAAGCTTTCTTT
TRBV4-1	few	TRBJ1-5	.	14	CASSQVQGSQPQHF	TGCGCCAGCAGCCAAGTTCAGGGAAGTCAGCCCCAGCATTTT
TRBV7-2	.	TRBJ2-2	.	12	CASSLVPGELFF	TGTGCCAGCAGCTTAGTCCCCGGGGAGCTGTTTTTT
TRBV19	.	TRBJ1-1	TRBD1	15	CASSAVRDRGPEAFF	TGTGCCAGTAGTGCTGTCCGGGACAGGGGCCCTGAAGCTTTCTTT
TRBV10-3	once	TRBJ2-2	TRBD1	15	CAISAGQQNTGELFF	TGTGCCATCAGTGCGGGACAGCAAAACACCGGGGAGCTGTTTTTT
TRBV30	once	TRBJ1-4	.	11	CACRRGEKLFF	TGTGCCTGTCGGCGGGGGGAAAAACTGTTTTTT
TRBV9	.	TRBJ2-1	.	19	CASSPHAASAASSYNEQFF	TGTGCCAGCAGCCCCCATGCGGCTAGCGCGGCCAGCTCCTACAATGAGCAGTTCTTC
TRBV14	.	TRBJ2-2	.	19	CASSRTRKYGGTNTGELFF	TGTGCCAGCAGCCGTACCAGGAAGTATGGGGGAACCAACACCGGGGAGCTGTTTTTT
TRBV30	.	TRBJ1-2	TRBD1	15	CAWSVRDRGHAGYTF	TGTGCCTGGAGTGTACGGGACAGGGGGCATGCTGGCTACACCTTC
TRBV11-1	.	TRBJ1-2	.	11	CASSFRGGYTF	TGTGCCAGCAGCTTCAGGGGTGGCTACACCTTC
TRBV5-1	.	TRBJ1-1	.	11	CASQTNTEAFF	TGCGCCAGCCAGACTAACACTGAAGCTTTCTTT
TRBV6-1	.	TRBJ1-1	.	14	CASSSMTGNTEAFF	TGTGCCAGCAGCTCAATGACAGGGAACACTGAAGCTTTCTTT
TRBV19	.	TRBJ1-2	TRBD1	12	CASTDRARGYTF	TGTGCCAGTACCGACAGGGCGCGTGGCTACACCTTC
TRBV5-8	.	TRBJ2-4	TRBD1	16	CASNGQGVRAKNIQYF	TGTGCCAGCAACGGACAGGGGGTGAGGGCCAAAAACATTCAGTACTTC